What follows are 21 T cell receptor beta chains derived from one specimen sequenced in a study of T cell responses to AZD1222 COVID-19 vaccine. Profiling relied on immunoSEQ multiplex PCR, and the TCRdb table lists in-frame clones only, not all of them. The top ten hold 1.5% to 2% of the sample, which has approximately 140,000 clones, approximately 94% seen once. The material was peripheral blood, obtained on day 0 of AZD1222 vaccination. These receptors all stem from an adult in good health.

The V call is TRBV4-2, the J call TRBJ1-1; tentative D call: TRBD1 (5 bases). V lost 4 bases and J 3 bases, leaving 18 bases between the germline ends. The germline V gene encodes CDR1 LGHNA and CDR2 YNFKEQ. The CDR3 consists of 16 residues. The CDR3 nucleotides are TGTGCCAGCAGCCGTGTGGGGACCCAGGATTACACTGAAGCTTTCTTT. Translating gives CASSRVGTQDYTEAFF.

CDR3 in amino acids: CASSWDRLDEQYF. CDR3 DNA sequence: TGTGCCAGCAGCTGGGACAGGTTGGACGAGCAGTACTTC. This chain links TRBV11-2 with TRBJ2-7, with 8 nucleotides matching TRBD1. The CDR3 runs to 13 residues. From germline, CDR1 is SGHAT and CDR2 FQNNGV. Trimming removed 4 bases from V and 5 bases from J; junction bases left unmatched: 4. The full variable domain, rest sourced from reference TRBV11-2 and TRBJ2-7, is EAGVAQSPRYKIIEKRQSVAFWCNPISGHATLYWYQQILGQGPKLLIQFQNNGVVDDSQLPKDRFSAERLKGVDSTLKIQPAKLEDSAVYLCASSWDRLDEQYFGPGTRLTVT.

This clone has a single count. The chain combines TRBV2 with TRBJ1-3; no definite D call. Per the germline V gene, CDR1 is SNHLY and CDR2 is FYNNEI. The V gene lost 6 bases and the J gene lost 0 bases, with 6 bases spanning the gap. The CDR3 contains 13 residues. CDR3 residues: CASRRDSGNTIYF. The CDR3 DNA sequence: TGTGCCAGCAGGAGGGACTCTGGAAACACCATATATTTT.

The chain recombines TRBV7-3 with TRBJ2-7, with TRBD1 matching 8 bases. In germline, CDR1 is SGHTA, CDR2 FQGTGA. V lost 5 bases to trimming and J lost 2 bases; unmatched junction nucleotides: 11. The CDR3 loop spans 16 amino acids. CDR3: CASSPHGQGGAYEQYF. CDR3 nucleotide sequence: TGTGCCAGCAGCCCCCATGGACAGGGTGGGGCCTACGAGCAGTACTTC.

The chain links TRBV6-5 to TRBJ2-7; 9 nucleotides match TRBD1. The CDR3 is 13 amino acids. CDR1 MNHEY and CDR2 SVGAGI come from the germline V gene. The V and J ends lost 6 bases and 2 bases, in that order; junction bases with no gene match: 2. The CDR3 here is CASRRTGAYEQYF. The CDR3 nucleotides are TGTGCCAGCAGAAGGACAGGGGCCTACGAGCAGTACTTC.

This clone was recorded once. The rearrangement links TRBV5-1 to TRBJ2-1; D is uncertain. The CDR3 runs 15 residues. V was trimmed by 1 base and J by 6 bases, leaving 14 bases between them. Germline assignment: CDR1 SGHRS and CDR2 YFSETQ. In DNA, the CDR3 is TGCGCCAGCAGCTTGTTAACGGGCCTACCCAATGAGCAGTTCTTC. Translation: CASSLLTGLPNEQFF.

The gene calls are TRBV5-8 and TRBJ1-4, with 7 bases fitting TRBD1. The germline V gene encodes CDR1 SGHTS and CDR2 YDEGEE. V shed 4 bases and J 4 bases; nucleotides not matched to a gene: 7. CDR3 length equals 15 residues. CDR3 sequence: CASSPRGQVNEKLFF. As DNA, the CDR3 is TGTGCCAGCAGCCCAAGGGGGCAGGTTAATGAAAAACTGTTTTTT.

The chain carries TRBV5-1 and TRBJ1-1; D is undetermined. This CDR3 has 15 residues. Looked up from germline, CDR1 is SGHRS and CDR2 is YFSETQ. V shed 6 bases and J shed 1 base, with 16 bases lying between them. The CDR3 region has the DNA TGCGCCAGCACCGTGGGAGACATAGAGAACACTGAAGCTTTCTTT. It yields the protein CASTVGDIENTEAFF.

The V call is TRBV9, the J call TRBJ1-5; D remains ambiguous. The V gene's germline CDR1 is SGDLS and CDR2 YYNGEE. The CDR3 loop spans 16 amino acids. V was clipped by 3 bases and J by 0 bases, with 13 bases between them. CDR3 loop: CASSGFPRDSNQPQHF. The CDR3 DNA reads TGTGCCAGCAGCGGCTTTCCTCGGGATAGCAATCAGCCCCAGCATTTT.

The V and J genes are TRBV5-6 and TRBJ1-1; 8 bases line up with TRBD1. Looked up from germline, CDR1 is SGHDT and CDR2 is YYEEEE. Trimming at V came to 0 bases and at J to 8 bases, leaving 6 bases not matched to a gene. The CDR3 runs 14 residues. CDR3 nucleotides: TGTGCCAGCAGCTTGGGACAGGGGTTCGAAGAAGCTTTCTTT. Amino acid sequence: CASSLGQGFEEAFF.

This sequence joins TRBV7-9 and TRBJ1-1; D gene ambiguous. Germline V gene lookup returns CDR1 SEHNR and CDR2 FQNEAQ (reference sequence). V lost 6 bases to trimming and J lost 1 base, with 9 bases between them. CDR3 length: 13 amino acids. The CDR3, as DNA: TGTGCCAGCAGAAGTACAGCGAACACTGAAGCTTTCTTT. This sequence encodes CASRSTANTEAFF. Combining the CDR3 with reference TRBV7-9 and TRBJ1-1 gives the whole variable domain DTGVSQNPRHKITKRGQNVTFRCDPISEHNRLYWYRQTLGQGPEFLTYFQNEAQLEKSRLLSDRFSAERPKGSFSTLEIQRTEQGDSAMYLCASRSTANTEAFFGQGTRLTVV.

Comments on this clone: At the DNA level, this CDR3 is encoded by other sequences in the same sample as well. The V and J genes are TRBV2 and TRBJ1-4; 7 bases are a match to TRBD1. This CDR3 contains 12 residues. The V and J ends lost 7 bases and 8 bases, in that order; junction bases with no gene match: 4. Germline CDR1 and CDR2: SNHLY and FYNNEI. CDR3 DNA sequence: TGTGCCAGCACAGGGGACAGCGAAAAACTGTTTTTT. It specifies CASTGDSEKLFF.

DNA of the CDR3: TGCAGCGTTGAACATCACTACGAGCAGTACTTC. Translation: CSVEHHYEQYF. The chain employs TRBV29-1 and TRBJ2-7; D is uncertain. Trimming cost V 2 bases and J 3 bases, with 5 bases left between them. This CDR3 spans 11 amino acids. In germline, CDR1 is SQVTM, CDR2 ANQGSEA.

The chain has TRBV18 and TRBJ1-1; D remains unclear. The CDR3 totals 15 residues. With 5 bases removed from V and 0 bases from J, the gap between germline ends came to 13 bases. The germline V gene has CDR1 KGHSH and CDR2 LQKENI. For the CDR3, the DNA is TGTGCCAGCTCAATCACTGGAGGGATGAACACTGAAGCTTTCTTT. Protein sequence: CASSITGGMNTEAFF.

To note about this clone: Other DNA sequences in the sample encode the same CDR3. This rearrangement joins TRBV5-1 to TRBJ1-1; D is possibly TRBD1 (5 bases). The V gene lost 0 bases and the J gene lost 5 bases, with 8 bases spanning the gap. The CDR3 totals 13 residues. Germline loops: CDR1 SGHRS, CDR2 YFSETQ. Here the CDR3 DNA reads TGCGCCAGCAGCTTGGGGGCAGGGACTGAAGCTTTCTTT. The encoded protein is CASSLGAGTEAFF.

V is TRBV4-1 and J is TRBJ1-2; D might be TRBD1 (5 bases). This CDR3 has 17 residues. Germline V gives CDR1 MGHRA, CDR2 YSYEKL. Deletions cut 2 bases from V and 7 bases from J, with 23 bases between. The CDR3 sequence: CASSQLTGTSSLGGYTF. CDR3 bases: TGCGCCAGCAGCCAATTAACCGGGACCAGCAGTCTAGGTGGCTACACCTTC.

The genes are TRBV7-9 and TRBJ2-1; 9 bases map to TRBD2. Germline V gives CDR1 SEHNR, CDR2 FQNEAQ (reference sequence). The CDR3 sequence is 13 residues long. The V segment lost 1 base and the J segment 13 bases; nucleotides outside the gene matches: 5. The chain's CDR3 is CASSLGRGGEQFF. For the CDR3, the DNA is TGTGCCAGCAGCTTAGGGCGGGGGGGCGAACAGTTCTTC. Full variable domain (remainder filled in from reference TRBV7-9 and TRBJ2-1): DTGVSQNPRHKITKRGQNVTFRCDPISEHNRLYWYRQTLGQGPEFLTYFQNEAQLEKSRLLSDRFSAERPKGSFSTLEIQRTEQGDSAMYLCASSLGRGGEQFFGPGTRLTVL.

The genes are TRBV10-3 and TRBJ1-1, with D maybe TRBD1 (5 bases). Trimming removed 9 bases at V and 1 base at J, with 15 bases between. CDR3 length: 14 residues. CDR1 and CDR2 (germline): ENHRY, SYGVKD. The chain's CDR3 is CAIQGRNGNTEAFF. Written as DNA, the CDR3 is TGTGCCATTCAGGGACGGAACGGGAACACTGAAGCTTTCTTT.

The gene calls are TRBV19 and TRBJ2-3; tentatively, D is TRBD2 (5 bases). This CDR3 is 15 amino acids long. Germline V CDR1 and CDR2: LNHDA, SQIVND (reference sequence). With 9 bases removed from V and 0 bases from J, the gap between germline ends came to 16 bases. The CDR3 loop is CASRGAPVSTDTQYF. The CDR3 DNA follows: TGTGCCAGCCGGGGAGCCCCAGTGAGCACAGATACGCAGTATTTT. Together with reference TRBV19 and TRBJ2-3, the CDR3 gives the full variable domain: DGGITQSPKYLFRKEGQNVTLSCEQNLNHDAMYWYRQDPGQGLRLIYYSQIVNDFQKGDIAEGYSVSREKKESFPLTVTSAQKNPTAFYLCASRGAPVSTDTQYFGPGTRLTVL.

CDR3 bases: TGTGCCAGCAGCGTGGCGGGAGGGGTATACAATGAGCAGTTCTTC. Its translation: CASSVAGGVYNEQFF. J is TRBJ2-1 and V is TRBV9, with 9 bases that match TRBD2. From germline, CDR1 is SGDLS and CDR2 YYNGEE. V was clipped by 2 bases and J by 4 bases; unmatched bases: 4. The CDR3 totals 15 residues.

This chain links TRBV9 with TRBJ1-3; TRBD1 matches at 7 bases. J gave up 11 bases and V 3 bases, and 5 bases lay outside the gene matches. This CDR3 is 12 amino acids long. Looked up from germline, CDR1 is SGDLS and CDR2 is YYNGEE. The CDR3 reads CASSGQGPAIYF. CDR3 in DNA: TGTGCCAGCAGCGGACAGGGACCCGCCATATATTTT.